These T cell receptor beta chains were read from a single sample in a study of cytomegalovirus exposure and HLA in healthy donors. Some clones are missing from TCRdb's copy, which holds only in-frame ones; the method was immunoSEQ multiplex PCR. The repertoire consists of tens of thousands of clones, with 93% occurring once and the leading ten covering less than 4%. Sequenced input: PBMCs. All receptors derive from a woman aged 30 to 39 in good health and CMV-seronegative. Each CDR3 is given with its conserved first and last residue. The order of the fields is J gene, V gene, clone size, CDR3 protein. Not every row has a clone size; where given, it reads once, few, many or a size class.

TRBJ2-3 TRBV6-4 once CASSDSVGGGSVRRDTQYF
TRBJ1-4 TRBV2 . CASSERTPATNEKLFF
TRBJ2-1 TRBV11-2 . CASSPTTGYRSYNEQFF
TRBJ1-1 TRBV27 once CASSFGQGAGDTEAFF
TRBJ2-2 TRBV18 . CASSSGLAGELAGELFF
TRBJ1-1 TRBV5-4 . CASSLGTGYTEAFF
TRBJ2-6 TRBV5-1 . CASSLGGTASGANVLTF
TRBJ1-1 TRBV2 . CASRHRGLNTEAFF
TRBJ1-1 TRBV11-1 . CASSLGRKNTEAFF
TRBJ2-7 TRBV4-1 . CASSPGRTSGTYEQYF
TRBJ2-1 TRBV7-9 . CASSPTSGGSYNEQFF
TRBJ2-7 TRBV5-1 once CASSLVAGTSYEQYF
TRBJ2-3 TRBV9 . CASSRTSYLTDTQYF
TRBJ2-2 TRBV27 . CASSPFGGGINTGELFF
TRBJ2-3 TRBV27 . CASNVLFQGATDTQYF
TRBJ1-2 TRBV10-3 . CAISDTGTRNGYTF
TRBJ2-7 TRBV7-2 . CASSFGRGGSSYEQYF
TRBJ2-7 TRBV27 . CASSSSGTPYEQYF
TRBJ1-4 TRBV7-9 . CASSLTLGSEKLFF
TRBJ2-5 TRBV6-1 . CASSEGRGLVQGGETQYF
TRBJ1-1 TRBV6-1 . CASSRVRGTEAFF
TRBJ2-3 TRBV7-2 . CASSLAFSGTSGRAGSDTQYF